One and the same sample provided the 32 T cell receptor beta chains below, sequenced in a study of blood T cells in healthy people across ages. Combining a sample-barcoded 5' primer with a J-beta primer mix, a second PCR ran for roughly 6 to 11 cycles. TCRdb passed the 5' RACE reads through MiXCR, listing each CDR3 protein once. The sample shows about 970,000 distinct CDR3 sequences, roughly 51% of them seen only once. Sample: blood. Every receptor here comes from a woman aged 55 to 70 in good health.

The sample holds a few counts of this clonotype. The rearrangement joins TRBV28 to TRBJ2-5; no reliable D call. This CDR3 comprises 12 residues. V was clipped by 3 bases and J by 5 bases, with 7 bases between them. Germline CDR1 is MDHEN and CDR2 is SYDVKM. This chain's CDR3 is CASSFRTETQYF. CDR3 coding DNA: TGTGCCAGCAGTTTTCGGACGGAGACCCAGTACTTC.

The V call is TRBV4-2, the J call TRBJ2-5, with TRBD2 matching 12 bases. The junction had 3 bases not matched to a gene; V was cut back by 3 bases and J by 4 bases. The germline V gene has CDR1 LGHNA and CDR2 YNFKEQ. The CDR3 runs to 15 residues. The CDR3 sequence: CASSQETSGRETQYF. In nucleotides, the CDR3 is TGTGCCAGCAGCCAGGAGACTAGCGGGAGAGAGACCCAGTACTTC.

This clonotype was picked up a small number of times. This sequence joins TRBV28 and TRBJ2-5; D is undetermined. The germline V and J ends were trimmed by 7 bases and 4 bases, with 7 bases remaining between them. This CDR3 contains 11 residues. Germline V lookup: CDR1 MDHEN, CDR2 SYDVKM. Written as DNA, the CDR3 is TGTGCCAGCATGGCCCCAGAGACCCAGTACTTC. Protein: CASMAPETQYF.

The chain couples TRBV20-1 to TRBJ2-7; D may be TRBD2 (6 bases). Germline V gene lookup returns CDR1 DFQATT and CDR2 SNEGSKA (reference sequence). This CDR3 spans 11 amino acids. Trimming cost V 6 bases and J 7 bases, with 13 bases left between them. This CDR3 reads CSAPAGREQYF. Here the CDR3 DNA reads TGCAGTGCCCCAGCGGGCCGGGAGCAGTACTTC.

This chain joins TRBV11-2 and TRBJ2-7, with 7 nucleotides matching TRBD1. The V gene's germline CDR1 is SGHAT and CDR2 FQNNGV. V gave up 6 bases and J gave up 3 bases; unmatched junction bases: 8. This CDR3 is 14 amino acids long. The CDR3 DNA reads TGTGCCAGCAGGTCGTTCCGGGACAGCTACGAGCAGTACTTC. Translated: CASRSFRDSYEQYF.

This rearrangement joins TRBV7-3 to TRBJ2-1, with 7 bases fitting TRBD2. The CDR3 is 16 residues long. The ends lost 1 base at V and 6 bases at J; junction bases unmatched: 9. Germline V lookup: CDR1 SGHTA, CDR2 FQGTGA. The CDR3 DNA follows: TGTGCCAGCAGCTTAATTCCCAGCGGGGCCAGCAATGAGCAGTTCTTC. This sequence encodes CASSLIPSGASNEQFF.

This CDR3 reads CASSVGGGLAADTQYF. CDR3 sequence (DNA): TGTGCCAGCAGCGTAGGGGGTGGACTAGCAGCAGATACGCAGTATTTT. The chain has TRBV9 and TRBJ2-3, with TRBD2 matching 8 bases. V shed 0 bases and J 4 bases; nucleotides not matched to a gene: 7. The CDR3 runs 16 residues. Germline loops: CDR1 SGDLS, CDR2 YYNGEE.

This clonotype appeared a few times. CDR3 region: CASSLLGRLAGVPVYEQYF. In DNA form, the CDR3 reads TGTGCCAGCAGCTTACTAGGCCGGTTAGCGGGAGTCCCGGTCTACGAGCAGTACTTC. The chain couples TRBV13 to TRBJ2-7; TRBD2 aligns across 9 bases. CDR3 size: 19 residues. V gave up 2 bases and J gave up 3 bases; unmatched junction bases: 17. In germline, CDR1 is PRHDT, CDR2 FYEKMQ (reference sequence). The full variable domain, completed using reference TRBV13 and TRBJ2-7, is AAGVIQSPRHLIKEKRETATLKCYPIPRHDTVYWYQQGPGQDPQFLISFYEKMQSDKGSIPDRFSAQQFSDYHSELNMSSLELGDSALYFCASSLLGRLAGVPVYEQYFGPGTRLTVT.

This rearrangement joins TRBV24-1 to TRBJ2-3, with 10 bases fitting TRBD1. V trimming: 6 bases; J trimming: 6 bases; junction bases outside the gene matches: 11. CDR3 length: 16 residues. Germline V gene lookup returns CDR1 KGHDR and CDR2 SFDVKD. The CDR3 here is CATSSEGQGFWDTQYF. The CDR3, as DNA: TGTGCCACCAGTTCTGAGGGACAGGGGTTCTGGGATACGCAGTATTTT.

This clonotype was recorded only once. The chain is built from TRBV7-8 and TRBJ2-5, with D perhaps TRBD1 (5 bases). The DNA end is a closer match to TRBJ2-7, so the J assignment may be wrong. CDR3 size: 15 residues. CDR1 is SGHVS and CDR2 is FQNEAQ in the germline V gene. The CDR3 protein is CASSPRPGLGYEQYF. For the CDR3, the DNA is TGTGCCAGCAGCCCCCGGCCAGGGTTGGGTTACGAGCAGTACTTC.

This clonotype has a handful of counts. The V and J genes are TRBV7-9 and TRBJ2-7; D not certain. The CDR3 runs 14 residues. V shed 1 base and J shed 7 bases, with 14 bases lying between them. Germline loops: CDR1 SEHNR, CDR2 FQNEAQ (reference sequence). In DNA form, the CDR3 reads TGTGCCAGCAGCTTAGGAGCCGGGCTTGGAGAGCAGTACTTC. It is translated as CASSLGAGLGEQYF.

The chain joins TRBV20-1 to TRBJ2-5; unclear D gene. Germline CDR1 reads DFQATT; CDR2 reads SNEGSKA (reference sequence). The CDR3 is made up of 9 amino acids. The germline V and J ends were trimmed by 2 bases and 11 bases, with 6 bases remaining between them. CDR3 DNA sequence: TGCAGTGCTAGATATGAGCAGTACTTC. Protein: CSARYEQYF.

This clonotype was seen once. This sequence joins TRBV5-1 and TRBJ2-5, with 7 bases that match TRBD1. The germline gives CDR1 SGHRS, CDR2 YFSETQ. The CDR3 covers 15 residues. Trimming at V came to 3 bases and at J to 4 bases, leaving 9 bases not matched to a gene. This chain's CDR3 is CASSSARQGGETQYF. In DNA form, the CDR3 reads TGCGCCAGCAGCTCCGCCCGACAGGGTGGAGAGACCCAGTACTTC.

This clonotype was counted at least ten times. This chain connects TRBV29-1 to TRBJ2-7; no clear D gene. This CDR3 region has 12 residues. V was cut by 3 bases and J by 7 bases, with 13 bases left in between. Germline CDR1 reads SQVTM; CDR2 reads ANQGSEA. The CDR3 DNA reads TGCAGCGTTGACGGCGGCGGTAGGGAGCAGTACTTC. It codes for CSVDGGGREQYF.

This rearrangement joins TRBV12-3 or TRBV12-4 to TRBJ2-3; no reliable D call. Trimming left V 3 bases short and J 1 base short, with 17 bases between. The CDR3 is 17 residues long. The CDR3 loop is CASSFPACGRRTDTQYF. CDR3 nucleotide sequence: TGTGCCAGCAGTTTTCCCGCCTGCGGAAGGCGCACAGATACGCAGTATTTT.

This chain links TRBV20-1 with TRBJ2-3; either TRBD1 or TRBD2 may supply D (6 bases each). CDR1 is DFQATT and CDR2 is SNEGSKA in the germline V gene (reference sequence). This CDR3 comprises 14 residues. Here the CDR3 reads CSAIRGRLTDTQYF. CDR3 nucleotide sequence: TGCAGCGCCATCCGGGGGCGATTGACAGATACGCAGTATTTT.

The CDR3: CASSQTPGLSSDGYTF. For the CDR3, the DNA is TGTGCCAGCAGTCAGACTCCGGGACTCTCATCGGATGGCTACACCTTC. V is TRBV27 and J is TRBJ1-2; the D gene is possibly TRBD1 (5 bases). The CDR3 sequence is 16 residues long. CDR1 and CDR2 from the germline V gene are MNHEY and SMNVEV (reference sequence). The V end lost 5 bases, the J end lost 6 bases, and 22 bases lay between the germline ends.

The sample holds a few counts of this clonotype. The chain carries TRBV30 and TRBJ2-3, with D perhaps TRBD2 (5 bases). CDR1 is GTSNPN, CDR2 SVGIG, per germline (reference sequence). The CDR3 has 14 residues. V lost 0 bases to trimming and J lost 0 bases, with 7 bases between them. DNA for the CDR3: TGTGCCTGGAGTGTCCGGGGTAGCACAGATACGCAGTATTTT. Translation gives CAWSVRGSTDTQYF.

The V call is TRBV5-1, the J call TRBJ2-1; 10 bases agree with TRBD2. V lost 4 bases, J lost 7 bases, and 8 bases stayed unmatched. The CDR3 is 15 amino acids. Germline CDR1 is SGHRS and CDR2 is YFSETQ. The DNA for the CDR3 is TGCGCCAGCAGCCACCTAGCGGGAGAGACTAATGAGCAGTTCTTC. Translated: CASSHLAGETNEQFF.

This chain connects TRBV5-1 to TRBJ2-3; D not certain. From germline, CDR1 is SGHRS and CDR2 YFSETQ. V lost 0 bases and J 2 bases, leaving 13 bases between the germline ends. The CDR3 is made up of 16 amino acids. DNA for the CDR3: TGCGCCAGCAGCTTGGAAGACCGCCCCCACACAGATACGCAGTATTTT. Protein sequence: CASSLEDRPHTDTQYF.

The chain combines TRBV5-1 with TRBJ2-3, with 9 bases matching TRBD1. V shed 4 bases and J 0 bases; nucleotides not matched to a gene: 18. This CDR3 has 20 amino acids. Germline CDR1 is SGHRS and CDR2 is YFSETQ. The CDR3 bases are TGCGCCAGCAGCGAAGATATCTTGACAGGGGGAACTTCTAGCACAGATACGCAGTATTTT. Protein sequence: CASSEDILTGGTSSTDTQYF.

V and J are TRBV29-1 and TRBJ2-3, with D perhaps given as TRBD1 or TRBD2 (5 bases each). Trimming left V 7 bases short and J 4 bases short, with 15 bases between. The CDR3 runs 13 residues. In germline, CDR1 is SQVTM, CDR2 ANQGSEA. The CDR3 DNA is TGCAGCGGGGGAAGGGACGCTGCAGATACGCAGTATTTT. It yields the protein CSGGRDAADTQYF.

In its sample, this clonotype was seen a few times. The chain combines TRBV24-1 with TRBJ2-5, with D possibly TRBD1 on 6 matching bases. CDR3 length equals 12 residues. Trimming left V 6 bases short and J 4 bases short, with 8 bases between. Germline CDR1 and CDR2: KGHDR and SFDVKD. The CDR3 DNA sequence: TGTGCCACCAGTAGAGGGGGAGAGACCCAGTACTTC. Protein product: CATSRGGETQYF.

The chain has TRBV5-1 and TRBJ2-6; 7 nucleotides agree with TRBD1. CDR1 and CDR2 (germline): SGHRS, YFSETQ. The J segment lost 0 bases and the V segment lost 4 bases, leaving 16 bases of the junction unmatched. This CDR3 contains 20 residues. CDR3 sequence reads: CASSLPGQSIRRSGANVLTF. CDR3 coding DNA: TGCGCCAGCAGCCTGCCGGGACAGTCTATACGCCGCTCTGGGGCCAACGTCCTGACTTTC.

This clonotype came up a few times. The chain carries TRBV4-1 and TRBJ2-4; tentatively, D is TRBD1 (6 bases). V was cut by 1 base and J by 3 bases, with 13 bases left in between. Per the germline V gene, CDR1 is MGHRA and CDR2 is YSYEKL. The CDR3 has 16 residues. Here the CDR3 DNA reads TGCGCCAGCAGCCAAGGAGGGGGACGGGGCAAAAACATTCAGTACTTC. Translating it yields CASSQGGGRGKNIQYF.

This chain connects TRBV7-4 to TRBJ1-2; the D gene is possibly TRBD1 (6 bases). The CDR3 loop spans 16 amino acids. Between the trimmed V and J ends, which lost 4 bases and 1 base, there was a span of 16 bases. The V gene's germline CDR1 is SGHVT and CDR2 SQSDAQ. The CDR3 protein is CASSYYLDSFNYGYTF. The CDR3, as DNA: TGTGCCAGCAGCTACTACCTGGACAGCTTTAACTATGGCTACACCTTC.

The chain joins TRBV20-1 to TRBJ1-1; D ambiguous. V lost 6 bases to trimming and J lost 1 base, with 6 bases between them. This CDR3 is built from 11 residues. CDR1 is DFQATT and CDR2 is SNEGSKA in the germline V gene (reference sequence). CDR3: CSAPENTEAFF. CDR3 DNA sequence: TGCAGTGCCCCAGAGAACACTGAAGCTTTCTTT.

The CDR3 region is CASRSDRPQHF. CDR3 DNA sequence: TGTGCCAGCAGGAGCGATCGGCCCCAGCATTTT. This chain links TRBV6-1 with TRBJ1-5; no reliable D call. The CDR3 is 11 amino acids. Germline loops: CDR1 MNHNS, CDR2 SASEGT. The V end lost 6 bases, the J end lost 9 bases, and 9 bases lay between the germline ends.

The rearrangement uses TRBV4-1 and TRBJ2-4; D may correspond to TRBD1 or TRBD2 (6 bases each). Trimming pared 8 bases from V and 6 bases from J, leaving 20 bases between. CDR1 MGHRA and CDR2 YSYEKL come from the germline V gene. CDR3 length equals 15 residues. The CDR3, as DNA: TGCGCCAGCCAGGGGACTTATCTATCAGGAAACATTCAGTACTTC. Its protein is CASQGTYLSGNIQYF.

The chain joins TRBV20-1 to TRBJ2-2; D is perhaps TRBD1 (6 bases). Germline assignment: CDR1 DFQATT and CDR2 SNEGSKA (reference sequence). V shed 5 bases and J shed 5 bases, with 6 bases lying between them. This CDR3 region has 11 residues. CDR3 sequence: CSAGTTGELFF. The CDR3 region has the DNA TGCAGTGCTGGGACAACCGGGGAGCTGTTTTTT.

This clonotype was observed a few times. This chain connects TRBV3-1 to TRBJ2-7; 12 bases line up with TRBD2. V shed 4 bases, J shed 3 bases, and the junction held 4 bases outside the gene matches. Germline V gene data show CDR1 as LGHDT and CDR2 as YNNKEL (reference sequence). The CDR3 consists of 15 residues. CDR3 bases: TGTGCCAGCAGCCCCACTAGCGGGAGGATCTACGAGCAGTACTTC. Amino acids: CASSPTSGRIYEQYF.

There are a few counts of this clonotype. The V gene is TRBV3-1, the J gene TRBJ1-5; D unresolved. Germline V CDR1 and CDR2: LGHDT, YNNKEL (reference sequence). This CDR3 spans 12 amino acids. V gave up 0 bases and J gave up 7 bases, with 4 bases separating them. Written as DNA, the CDR3 is TGTGCCAGCAGCCAAGAGGGGCAGCCCCAGCATTTT. Protein product: CASSQEGQPQHF.